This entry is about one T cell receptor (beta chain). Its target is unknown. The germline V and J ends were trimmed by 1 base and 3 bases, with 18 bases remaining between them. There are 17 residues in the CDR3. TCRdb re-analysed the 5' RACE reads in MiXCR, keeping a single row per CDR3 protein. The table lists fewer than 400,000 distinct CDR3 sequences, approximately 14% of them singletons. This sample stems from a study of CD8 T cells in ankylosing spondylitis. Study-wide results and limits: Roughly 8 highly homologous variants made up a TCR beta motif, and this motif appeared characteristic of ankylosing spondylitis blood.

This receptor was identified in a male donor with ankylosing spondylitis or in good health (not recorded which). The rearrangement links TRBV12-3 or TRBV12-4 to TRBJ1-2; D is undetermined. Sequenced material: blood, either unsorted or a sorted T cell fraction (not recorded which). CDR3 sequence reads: CASSLGGSTPPHYGYTF. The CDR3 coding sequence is TGTGCCAGCAGTTTAGGGGGTTCAACACCCCCCCACTATGGCTACACCTTC.